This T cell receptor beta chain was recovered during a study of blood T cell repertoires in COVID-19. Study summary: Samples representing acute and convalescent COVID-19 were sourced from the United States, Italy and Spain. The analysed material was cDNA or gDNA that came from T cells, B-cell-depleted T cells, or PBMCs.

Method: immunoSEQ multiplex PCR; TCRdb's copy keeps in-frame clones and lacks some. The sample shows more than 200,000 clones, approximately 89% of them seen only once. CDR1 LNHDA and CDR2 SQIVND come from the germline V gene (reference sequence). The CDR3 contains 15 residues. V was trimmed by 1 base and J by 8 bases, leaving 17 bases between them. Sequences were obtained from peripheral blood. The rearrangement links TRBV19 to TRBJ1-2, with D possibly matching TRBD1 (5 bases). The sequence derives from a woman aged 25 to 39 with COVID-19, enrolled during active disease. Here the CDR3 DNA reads TGTGCCAGTAGTATAGGGGGCAGCCCTTACTGGGGCTACACCTTC. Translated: CASSIGGSPYWGYTF. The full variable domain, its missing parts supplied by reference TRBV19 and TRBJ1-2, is DGGITQSPKYLFRKEGQNVTLSCEQNLNHDAMYWYRQDPGQGLRLIYYSQIVNDFQKGDIAEGYSVSREKKESFPLTVTSAQKNPTAFYLCASSIGGSPYWGYTFGSGTRLTVV.